There are a few counts of the clone carrying this T cell receptor beta chain. The use of a sample-barcoded 5' primer and a J-beta primer mix characterized a second PCR of roughly 6 to 12 cycles. Individual samples furnished no less than 3 million CDR3-containing paired-end reads apiece. Using its own MiXCR run on the 5' RACE reads, TCRdb lists one record per CDR3 protein. Of approximately 800,000 distinct CDR3 sequences in the sample, under 30% are singletons; the top ten hold 2.5% to 3.5%. This sample is drawn from a study of blood T cells in healthy people across ages. Overall study context: Through template switching, about one barcoded beta molecule was captured per two T cells, as measured in model experiments.

The donors, healthy Caucasians from Russia, were aged roughly 6 to 90. The CDR3 consists of 15 residues. Per the germline V gene, CDR1 is SGHAT and CDR2 is FQDESV (reference sequence). With 5 bases removed from V and 3 bases from J, the gap between germline ends came to 16 bases. These data were also reused for a study on T cells of mothers and their children. That source adds: Overlap ran slightly, non-significantly higher for related than unrelated mother-child pairs.

Sequenced input: blood. The chain joins TRBV11-1 to TRBJ1-2; D not resolved. The receptor was isolated from a boy younger than 18 in good health. CDR3 in amino acids: CASSAAGRGYYGYTF. DNA of the CDR3: TGTGCCAGCAGCGCAGCCGGGAGAGGCTACTATGGCTACACCTTC.